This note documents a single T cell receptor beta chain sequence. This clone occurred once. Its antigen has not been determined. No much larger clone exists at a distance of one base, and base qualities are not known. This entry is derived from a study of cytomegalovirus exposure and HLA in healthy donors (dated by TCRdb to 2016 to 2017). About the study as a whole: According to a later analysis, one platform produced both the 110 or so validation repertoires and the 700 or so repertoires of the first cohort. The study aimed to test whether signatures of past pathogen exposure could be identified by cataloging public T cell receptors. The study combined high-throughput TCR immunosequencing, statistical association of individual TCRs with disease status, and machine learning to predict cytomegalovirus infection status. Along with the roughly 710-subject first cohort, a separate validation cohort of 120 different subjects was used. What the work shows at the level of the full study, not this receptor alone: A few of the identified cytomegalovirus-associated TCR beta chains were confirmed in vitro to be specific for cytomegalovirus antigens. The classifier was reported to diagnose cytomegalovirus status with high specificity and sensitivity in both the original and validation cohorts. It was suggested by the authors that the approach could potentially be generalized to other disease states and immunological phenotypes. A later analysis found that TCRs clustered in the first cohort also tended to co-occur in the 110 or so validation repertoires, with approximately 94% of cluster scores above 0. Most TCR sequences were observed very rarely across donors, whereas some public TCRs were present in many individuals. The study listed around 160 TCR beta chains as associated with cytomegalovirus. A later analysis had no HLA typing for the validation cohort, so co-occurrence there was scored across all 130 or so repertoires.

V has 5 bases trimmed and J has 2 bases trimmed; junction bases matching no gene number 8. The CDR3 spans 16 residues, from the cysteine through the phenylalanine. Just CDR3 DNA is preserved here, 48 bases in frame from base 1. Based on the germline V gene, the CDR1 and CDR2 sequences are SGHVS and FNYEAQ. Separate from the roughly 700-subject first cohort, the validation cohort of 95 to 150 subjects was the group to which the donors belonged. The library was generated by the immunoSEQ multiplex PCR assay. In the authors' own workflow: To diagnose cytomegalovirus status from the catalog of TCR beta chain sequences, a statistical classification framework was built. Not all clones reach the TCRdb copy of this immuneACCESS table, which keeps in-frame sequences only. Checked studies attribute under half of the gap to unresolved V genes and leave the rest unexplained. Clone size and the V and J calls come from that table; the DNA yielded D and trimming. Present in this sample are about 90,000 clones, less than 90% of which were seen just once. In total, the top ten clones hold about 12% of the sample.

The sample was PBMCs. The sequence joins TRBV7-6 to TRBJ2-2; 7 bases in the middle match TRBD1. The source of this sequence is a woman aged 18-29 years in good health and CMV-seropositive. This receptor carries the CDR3 CASSSRQGINTGELFF. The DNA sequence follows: TGTGCCAGCAGCAGCCGACAGGGAATAAACACCGGGGAGCTGTTTTTT.